What follows describes a single T cell receptor beta chain. Its antigen is unidentified. Germline-derived CDR1 and CDR2 are SEHNR and FQNEAQ (reference sequence). V was shortened by 4 bases and J by 2 bases, with 11 bases between the two germline ends. The CDR3 is 14 residues long. Primers: 60 Vbeta forward and 13 Jbeta reverse. The table came from immunoSEQ multiplex PCR; TCRdb's copy has only in-frame clones and leaves some out. The sample records over 30,000 clones, approximately 82% being singletons. This entry is derived from a study of cytomegalovirus exposure and HLA in healthy donors. Overall study findings and caveats: About 90% or about 30% of the time was how often most TCR beta V segments were productive, according to an earlier analysis. Rarity held for most TCR sequences, but there were some public TCRs that occurred in many donors. There were three CMV-associated chains whose specificity for CMV antigens was confirmed in vitro.

The sequence derives from a woman aged 18-29 years in good health and CMV-seronegative. This chain uses TRBV7-9 with TRBJ1-2; perhaps TRBD1 as D (6 bases). The sequencing sample was made of PBMCs. CDR3 sequence reads: CASSYAGANYGYTF. DNA of the CDR3: TGTGCCAGCAGCTATGCGGGGGCGAACTATGGCTACACCTTC.